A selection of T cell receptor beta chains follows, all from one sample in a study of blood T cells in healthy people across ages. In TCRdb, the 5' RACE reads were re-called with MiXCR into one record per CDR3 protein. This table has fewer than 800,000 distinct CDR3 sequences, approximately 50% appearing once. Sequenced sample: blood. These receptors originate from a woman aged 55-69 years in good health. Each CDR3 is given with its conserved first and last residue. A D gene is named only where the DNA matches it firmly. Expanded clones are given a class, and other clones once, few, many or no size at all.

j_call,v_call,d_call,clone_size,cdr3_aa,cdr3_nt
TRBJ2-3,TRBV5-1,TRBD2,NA,CASSLELAGTDTQYF,TGCGCCAGCAGCTTGGAACTAGCGGGCACAGATACGCAGTATTTT
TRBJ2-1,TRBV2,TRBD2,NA,CASLYSGNEQFF,TGTGCCAGCTTGTATAGCGGGAATGAGCAGTTCTTC
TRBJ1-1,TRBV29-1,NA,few,CSVERGPSAFF,TGCAGCGTTGAGAGGGGCCCATCAGCTTTCTTT
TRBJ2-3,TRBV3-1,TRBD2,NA,CASSEAGEKTDTQYF,TGTGCCAGCAGCGAAGCGGGGGAGAAGACAGATACGCAGTATTTT
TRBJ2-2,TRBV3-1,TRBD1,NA,CASSQAGTGNTGELFF,TGTGCCAGCAGCCAGGCCGGGACAGGGAACACCGGGGAGCTGTTTTTT
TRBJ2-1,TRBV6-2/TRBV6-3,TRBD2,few,CASSYPDGKAGVGNEQFF,TGTGCCAGCAGTTACCCCGACGGGAAGGCGGGAGTTGGCAATGAGCAGTTCTTC
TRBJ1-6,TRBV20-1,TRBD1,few,CSARDLGQGDSPLHF,TGCAGTGCTAGAGATCTGGGACAGGGCGATTCACCCCTCCACTTT
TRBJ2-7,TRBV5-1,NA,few,CASSEGGSISYEQYF,TGCGCCAGCAGTGAGGGGGGGTCCATCTCCTACGAGCAGTACTTC
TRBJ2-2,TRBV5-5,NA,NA,CASSSTSQNTGELFF,TGTGCCAGCAGCTCTACATCACAGAACACCGGGGAGCTGTTTTTT
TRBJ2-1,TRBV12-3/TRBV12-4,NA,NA,CASSLVLSNEQFF,TGTGCCAGCAGTTTAGTTCTATCTAATGAGCAGTTCTTC
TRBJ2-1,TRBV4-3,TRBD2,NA,CASSPGSGLASNEQFF,TGCGCCAGCAGCCCTGGTTCGGGACTAGCGTCAAATGAGCAGTTCTTC
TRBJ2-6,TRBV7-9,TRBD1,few,CASRGQGAAGANVLTF,TGTGCCAGCAGGGGACAGGGGGCTGCTGGGGCCAACGTCCTGACTTTC
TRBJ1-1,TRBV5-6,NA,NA,CASSLRQVGNTEAFF,TGTGCCAGCAGCTTAAGACAGGTCGGGAACACTGAAGCTTTCTTT
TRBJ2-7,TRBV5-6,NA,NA,CASEERALEYEQYF,TGTGCCAGCGAAGAGCGGGCACTAGAATACGAGCAGTACTTC
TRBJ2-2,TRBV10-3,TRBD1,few,CAISDWTGVTGELFF,TGTGCCATCAGTGACTGGACAGGGGTCACCGGGGAGCTGTTTTTT
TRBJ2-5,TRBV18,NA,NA,CASSPHLLETQYF,TGTGCCAGCTCACCACACCTTCTTGAGACCCAGTACTTC
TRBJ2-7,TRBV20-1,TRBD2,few,CSARLAGPYEQYF,TGCAGTGCTCGACTAGCGGGGCCCTACGAGCAGTACTTC
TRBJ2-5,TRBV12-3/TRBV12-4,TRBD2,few,CASSSAGGTQYF,TGTGCCAGCAGTTCCGCGGGGGGGACCCAGTACTTC
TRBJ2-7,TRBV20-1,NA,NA,CSAPAFRPSYEQYF,TGCAGTGCCCCGGCATTCAGGCCCTCCTACGAGCAGTACTTC
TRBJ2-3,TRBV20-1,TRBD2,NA,CSARDLRAGGDDTQYF,TGCAGTGCTAGAGATTTGCGAGCGGGAGGAGATGATACGCAGTATTTT
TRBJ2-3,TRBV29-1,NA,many,CSVEGGLGYTDTQYF,TGCAGCGTTGAAGGCGGACTCGGTTACACAGATACGCAGTATTTT
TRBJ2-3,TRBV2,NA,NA,CASSPLITDTQYF,TGTGCCAGCAGCCCCCTAATCACGGATACGCAGTATTTT
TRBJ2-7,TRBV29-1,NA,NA,CSVEAQGGSYNEQYF,TGCAGCGTTGAAGCCCAGGGTGGCTCCTACAATGAGCAGTACTTC
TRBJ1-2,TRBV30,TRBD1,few,CAWSIRGQPNYGYTF,TGTGCCTGGAGTATTAGGGGACAGCCCAACTATGGCTACACCTTC
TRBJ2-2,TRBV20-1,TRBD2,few,CSARDWTSGHTGELFF,TGCAGTGCTAGAGATTGGACTAGCGGTCACACCGGGGAGCTGTTTTTT
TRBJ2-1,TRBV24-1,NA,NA,CATSVLSLVKHEQFF,TGTGCCACCAGTGTTTTGAGCCTGGTTAAGCATGAGCAGTTCTTC
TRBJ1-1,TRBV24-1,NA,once,CATSDLQSRQNGEGSNGAFF,TGTGCCACCAGTGATTTGCAGTCGAGGCAGAATGGTGAAGGGAGTAATGGGGCTTTCTTT
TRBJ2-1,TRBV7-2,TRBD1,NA,CASSLWRRLPGQIIYNEQFF,TGTGCCAGCAGCTTATGGCGCCGGCTGCCGGGACAGATTATCTACAATGAGCAGTTCTTC
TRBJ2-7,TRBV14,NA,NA,CASSQEHRHYEQYF,TGTGCCAGCAGCCAAGAGCACAGACACTACGAGCAGTACTTC
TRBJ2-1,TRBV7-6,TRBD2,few,CASSLGGGRALDEQFF,TGTGCCAGCAGCTTAGGGGGCGGGAGGGCCCTGGATGAGCAGTTCTTC
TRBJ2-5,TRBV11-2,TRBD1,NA,CASSFTGAETQYF,TGTGCCAGCAGCTTCACAGGGGCCGAGACCCAGTACTTC
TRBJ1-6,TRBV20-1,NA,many,CSARGQGSNSPLHF,TGCAGTGCTAGGGGTCAGGGATCCAATTCACCCCTCCACTTT
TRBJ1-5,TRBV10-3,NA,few,CAHGREVNQPQHF,TGTGCCCACGGGCGGGAGGTCAATCAGCCCCAGCATTTT
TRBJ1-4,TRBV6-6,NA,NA,CASSWEDEKLFF,TGTGCCAGCAGTTGGGAGGATGAAAAACTGTTTTTT
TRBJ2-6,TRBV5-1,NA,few,CASSYGQASLTF,TGCGCCAGCAGCTACGGGCAGGCATCCCTGACTTTC
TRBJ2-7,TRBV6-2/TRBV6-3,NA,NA,CASRLHGPIYEQYF,TGTGCCAGCAGACTCCACGGACCGATCTACGAGCAGTACTTC
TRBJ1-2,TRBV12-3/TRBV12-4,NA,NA,CVTAGDGYTF,TGTGTCACAGCGGGGGATGGCTACACCTTC
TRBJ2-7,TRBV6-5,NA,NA,CASSYSYSYEQYF,TGTGCCAGCAGTTACTCCTACAGCTACGAGCAGTACTTC
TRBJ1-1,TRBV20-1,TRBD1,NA,CSARSIDREGSAFF,TGCAGTGCTAGATCGATCGACAGGGAGGGGTCGGCTTTCTTT
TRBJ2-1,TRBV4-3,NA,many,CASSQDSRNEQFF,TGCGCCAGCAGCCAAGATTCTCGGAATGAGCAGTTCTTC
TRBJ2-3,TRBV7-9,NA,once,CARSLAGADTQYF,TGTGCCCGCAGCTTAGCCGGCGCAGATACGCAGTATTTT
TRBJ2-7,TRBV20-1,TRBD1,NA,CSASDRVASYEQYF,TGCAGTGCCTCTGACAGGGTCGCTAGCTACGAGCAGTACTTC
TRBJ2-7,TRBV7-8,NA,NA,CASSLRPVSYEQYF,TGTGCCAGCAGCCTCCGCCCAGTCTCCTACGAGCAGTACTTC
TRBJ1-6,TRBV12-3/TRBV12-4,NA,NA,CASRRQGALSPLHF,TGTGCCAGTCGACGACAAGGGGCCCTTTCACCCCTCCACTTT
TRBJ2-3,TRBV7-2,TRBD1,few,CASSSRTGSDTQYF,TGTGCCAGCAGCTCCCGGACAGGGTCAGATACGCAGTATTTT
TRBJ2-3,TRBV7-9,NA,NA,CASSLNPVATDTQYF,TGTGCCAGCAGCTTAAATCCAGTCGCCACAGATACGCAGTATTTT
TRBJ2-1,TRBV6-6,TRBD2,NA,CASRGLAGDLNYNEQFF,TGTGCCAGCAGGGGACTAGCGGGAGACTTAAACTACAATGAGCAGTTCTTC
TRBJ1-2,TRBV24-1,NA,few,CATSPTGRQGYTF,TGTGCCACCAGTCCAACGGGGAGGCAGGGCTACACCTTC
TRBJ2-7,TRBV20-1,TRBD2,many,CSARSGRGYEQYF,TGCAGTGCTCGTAGCGGGAGGGGGTACGAGCAGTACTTC
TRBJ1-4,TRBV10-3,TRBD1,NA,CAISEGGQNNEKLFF,TGTGCCATCAGTGAGGGGGGACAGAATAATGAAAAACTGTTTTTT
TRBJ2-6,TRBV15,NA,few,CATSRGQYRSGANVLTF,TGTGCCACCAGCAGAGGACAGTATCGTTCTGGGGCCAACGTCCTGACTTTC
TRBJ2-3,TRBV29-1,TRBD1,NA,CSGDRVGDTQYF,TGCAGCGGCGACAGGGTTGGAGATACGCAGTATTTT
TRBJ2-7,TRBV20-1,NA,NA,CSAPWYVEQYF,TGCAGTGCCCCCTGGTATGTCGAGCAGTACTTC
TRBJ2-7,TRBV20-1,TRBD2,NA,CSARDTSGRQGVHEQYF,TGCAGTGCTAGAGATACTAGCGGGAGGCAGGGGGTCCACGAGCAGTACTTC
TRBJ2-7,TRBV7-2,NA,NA,CASSFGASNGEQYF,TGTGCCAGCAGCTTTGGGGCGTCGAACGGCGAGCAGTACTTC
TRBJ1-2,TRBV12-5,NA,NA,CASGYGLAGNFYGYTF,TGTGCTAGTGGTTATGGGCTTGCTGGGAACTTCTATGGCTACACCTTC
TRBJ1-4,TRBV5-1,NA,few,CASSLAPATNEKLFF,TGCGCCAGCAGCTTGGCTCCAGCAACTAATGAAAAACTGTTTTTT
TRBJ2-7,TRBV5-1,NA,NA,CASSPISGAYEQYF,TGCGCCAGCAGCCCCATAAGCGGAGCCTACGAGCAGTACTTC
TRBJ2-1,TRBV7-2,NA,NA,CASRIIDEQFF,TGTGCCAGCAGAATAATCGATGAGCAGTTCTTC